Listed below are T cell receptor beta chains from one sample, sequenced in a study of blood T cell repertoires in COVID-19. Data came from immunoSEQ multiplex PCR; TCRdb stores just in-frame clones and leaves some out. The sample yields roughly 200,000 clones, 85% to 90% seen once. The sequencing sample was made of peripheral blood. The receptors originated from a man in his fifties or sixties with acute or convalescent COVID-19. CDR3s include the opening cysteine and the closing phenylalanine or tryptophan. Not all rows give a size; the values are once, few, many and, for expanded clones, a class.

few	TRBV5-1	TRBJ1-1	CASREGERWTEAFF
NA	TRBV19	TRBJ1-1	CASSWGSGGAEAFF
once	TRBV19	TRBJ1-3	CASLTAGNTIYF
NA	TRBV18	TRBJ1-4	CASSVRANEKLFF
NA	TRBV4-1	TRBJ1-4	CASSQDRGLSTNEKLFF
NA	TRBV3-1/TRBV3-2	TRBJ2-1	CASSLPSGRARNEQFF
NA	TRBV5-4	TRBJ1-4	CASSRDRGREKLFF
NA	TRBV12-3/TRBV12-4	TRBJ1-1	CASSLRGPEAFF
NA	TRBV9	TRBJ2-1	CASSASGKEQFF
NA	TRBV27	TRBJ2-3	CASSHGLAGSDGTDTQYF
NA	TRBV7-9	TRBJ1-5	CASSQGTGWNQPQHF
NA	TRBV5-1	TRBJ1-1	CASSLKGVGTEAFF
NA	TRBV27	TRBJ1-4	CASSLSAGNSNEKLFF
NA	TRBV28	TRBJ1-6	CASSLLEGSSYNSPLHF
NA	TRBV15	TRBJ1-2	CATSRETGGSYGYTF
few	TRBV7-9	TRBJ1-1	CASSLGRANTEAFF
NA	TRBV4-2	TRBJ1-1	CASSQETAMNTEAFF
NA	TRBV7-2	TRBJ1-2	CASSLLRGRYGYTF
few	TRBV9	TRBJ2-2	CASSPLAAGELFF
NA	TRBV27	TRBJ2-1	CASSSSGSRVEQFF
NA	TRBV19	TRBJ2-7	CASRASERPAGEQYF
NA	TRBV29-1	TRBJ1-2	CSVGQYYGYTF
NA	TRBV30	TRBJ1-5	CAWTRQGLEPQHF
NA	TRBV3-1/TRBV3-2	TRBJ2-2	CASRPEVGELFF
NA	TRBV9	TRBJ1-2	CASSVGGGTTENTIF